A single sample is the source of the 25 T cell receptor beta chains below, sequenced in a study of blood T cell repertoires in COVID-19. TCRdb's copy holds only in-frame clones and misses some; the assay was immunoSEQ multiplex PCR. Among roughly 53,000 clones listed, 70% to 85% were seen once. The sample consisted of peripheral blood. Source of these receptors: a human donor in a cohort sampled during active COVID-19.

In its sample, this clone was seen a few times. The J gene is TRBJ2-1, the V gene TRBV27; TRBD2 matches 12 bases. V lost 6 bases, J lost 4 bases, and 4 bases stayed unmatched. This CDR3 spans 15 amino acids. Germline V gives CDR1 MNHEY, CDR2 SMNVEV (reference sequence). CDR3 region: CASSSLAGGYNEQFF. CDR3 DNA sequence: TGTGCCAGCAGCTCACTAGCGGGGGGATACAATGAGCAGTTCTTC.

This chain connects TRBV2 to TRBJ2-1; 10 nucleotides line up with TRBD1. The CDR3 sequence is 14 residues long. V lost 6 bases, J lost 7 bases, and 6 bases stayed unmatched. The germline CDR1 and CDR2 sequences are SNHLY and FYNNEI. The CDR3 nucleotides are TGTGCCAGCAGCAGACAGGGGGCTTCGAATGAGCAGTTCTTC. Translating gives CASSRQGASNEQFF.

This chain links TRBV6-5 with TRBJ2-3; D possibly corresponds to TRBD2 (7 bases). Germline V gene sequence: CDR1 MNHEY, CDR2 SVGAGI. Trimming cost V 2 bases and J 6 bases, with 18 bases left between them. There are 16 residues in the CDR3. Here the CDR3 reads CASSYRRGAGVDTQYF. The CDR3 DNA follows: TGTGCCAGCAGTTACCGCCGGGGGGCGGGGGTGGATACGCAGTATTTT.

The chain combines TRBV11-2 with TRBJ2-7; D gene unclear. The CDR3 contains 13 residues. Germline-derived CDR1 and CDR2 are SGHAT and FQNNGV. Trimming removed 0 bases at V and 9 bases at J, with 12 bases between. The CDR3, as DNA: TGTGCCAGCAGCTTAGAAGCAGGCCTGGGGCAGTACTTC. Its translation: CASSLEAGLGQYF.

The genes are TRBV6-2 or TRBV6-3 and TRBJ1-2; D not resolved. V shed 0 bases and J shed 4 bases, with 6 bases lying between them. The length of the CDR3 is 13 residues. Per the germline V gene, CDR1 is MNHEY and CDR2 is SVGEGT. As DNA, the CDR3 is TGTGCCAGCAGTTACTCGGAGCGCTATGGCTACACCTTC. Translation gives CASSYSERYGYTF.

The genes are TRBV3-1 (or the pseudogene TRBV3-2) and TRBJ2-7; 9 nucleotides match TRBD2. Per germline, CDR1 LGHDT and CDR2 YNNKEL (reference sequence). Losses at the gene ends were 4 bases for V and 5 bases for J; bases not matched to a gene: 9. The CDR3 is 15 amino acids. CDR3 protein: CASSPSRTSVDEQYF. As DNA, the CDR3 is TGTGCCAGCAGCCCCTCCCGGACTAGCGTAGACGAGCAGTACTTC.

The rearrangement uses TRBV30 and TRBJ1-2; TRBD1 is a possible D gene (5 bases). In germline, CDR1 is GTSNPN, CDR2 SVGIG (reference sequence). The V gene lost 0 bases and the J gene lost 4 bases, with 15 bases spanning the gap. The CDR3 is 15 residues long. Here the CDR3 DNA reads TGTGCCTGGAGTGTACTCGACAGCCGCCTCTATGGCTACACCTTC. Its translation: CAWSVLDSRLYGYTF.

Only a few counts were recorded for this clone. The chain carries TRBV5-4 and TRBJ1-4; no firm D call. CDR3 length equals 12 residues. Germline CDR1 and CDR2: SGHNT and YYREEE (reference sequence). V was pared by 4 bases and J by 8 bases, with 9 bases between. The chain's CDR3 is CASSRFNEKLFF. The CDR3 bases are TGTGCCAGCAGCCGGTTTAACGAAAAACTGTTTTTT.

This rearrangement joins TRBV7-2 to TRBJ2-5; perhaps TRBD1 as D (6 bases). V was cut by 4 bases and J by 1 base, with 10 bases left in between. CDR1 and CDR2 (germline): SGHTA, FQGNSA. This CDR3 is built from 14 residues. For the CDR3, the DNA is TGTGCCAGCAGCTGGACAGTTGCCCAAGAGACCCAGTACTTC. Its protein is CASSWTVAQETQYF.

This clone was picked up one time. For the CDR3, the DNA is TGTGCCAGCAGCTCCACAGGGCTTGGAAACACCATATATTTT. Protein: CASSSTGLGNTIYF. The J gene is TRBJ1-3, the V gene TRBV6-5; D perhaps matches TRBD1 (6 bases). V was shortened by 6 bases and J by 3 bases, with 12 bases between the two germline ends. Germline V gene sequence: CDR1 MNHEY, CDR2 SVGAGI. The CDR3 has 14 residues.

V and J are TRBV4-1 and TRBJ2-1, with 7 bases fitting TRBD2. CDR3 size: 16 residues. Germline-derived CDR1 and CDR2 are MGHRA and YSYEKL. Unmatched junction bases numbered 7, after V lost 0 bases and J lost 5 bases. This chain's CDR3 is CASSQDGGLSNNEQFF. The CDR3 nucleotides are TGCGCCAGCAGCCAAGATGGGGGACTAAGTAACAATGAGCAGTTCTTC.

The chain carries TRBV19 and TRBJ1-5; D gene uncertain. The germline gives CDR1 LNHDA, CDR2 SQIVND (reference sequence). V was clipped by 1 base and J by 7 bases, with 14 bases between them. The CDR3 extends over 15 amino acids. The CDR3 region has the DNA TGTGCCAGTAGTATAGCCCCGGGAACGTTCCAGCCCCAGCATTTT. Protein: CASSIAPGTFQPQHF.

CDR3 nucleotide sequence: TGTGCCAGTTCCCGGGACAACAGCAATCAGCCCCAGCATTTT. This codes for CASSRDNSNQPQHF. The chain employs TRBV19 and TRBJ1-5, with D perhaps matching TRBD1 (6 bases). The CDR3 covers 14 residues. Trimming left V 8 bases short and J 1 base short, with 12 bases between. Germline CDR1 reads LNHDA; CDR2 reads SQIVND (reference sequence). Full variable domain (rest looked up from reference TRBV19 and TRBJ1-5): DGGITQSPKYLFRKEGQNVTLSCEQNLNHDAMYWYRQDPGQGLRLIYYSQIVNDFQKGDIAEGYSVSREKKESFPLTVTSAQKNPTAFYLCASSRDNSNQPQHFGDGTRLSIL.

The chain carries TRBV7-9 and TRBJ1-5; D is possibly TRBD1 (5 bases). The V end was cut by 5 bases, the J end by 7 bases, with 12 bases between. The CDR3 runs to 13 residues. The V gene's germline CDR1 is SEHNR and CDR2 FQNEAQ (reference sequence). CDR3 residues: CASSRGHPQPQHF. DNA of the CDR3: TGTGCCAGCAGCCGAGGACATCCGCAGCCCCAGCATTTT.

The V gene is TRBV10-2, the J gene TRBJ2-7; 7 bases agree with TRBD2. The trim removed 8 bases at V and 3 bases at J, leaving 1 base unmatched. Germline lookup yields CDR1 WSHSY and CDR2 SAAADI. The CDR3 has 11 amino acids. The CDR3 protein is CASGGGYEQYF. CDR3 DNA sequence: TGCGCCAGCGGGGGGGGCTACGAGCAGTACTTC.

This chain joins TRBV27 and TRBJ2-1; 8 bases match TRBD2. Germline-derived CDR1 and CDR2 are MNHEY and SMNVEV (reference sequence). The CDR3 consists of 15 residues. The V segment lost 4 bases and the J segment 7 bases; nucleotides outside the gene matches: 9. The CDR3, as DNA: TGTGCCAGCAGTTCCGGGGGGGCCAGAGGGAATGAGCAGTTCTTC. Its translation is CASSSGGARGNEQFF.

The rearrangement uses TRBV3-1 (or the pseudogene TRBV3-2) and TRBJ2-5; 10 bases align to TRBD2. Losses at the gene ends were 3 bases for V and 5 bases for J; bases not matched to a gene: 9. The CDR3 sequence is 16 residues long. The germline CDR1 and CDR2 sequences are LGHDT and YNNKEL (reference sequence). In DNA form, the CDR3 reads TGTGCCAGCAGCCAGATTAGCGGGGGGTCCGGGGAGACCCAGTACTTC. It translates to CASSQISGGSGETQYF.

This chain joins TRBV27 and TRBJ1-2, with a tentative D call TRBD1 (6 bases). Germline lookup yields CDR1 MNHEY and CDR2 SMNVEV (reference sequence). V dropped 6 bases and J dropped 2 bases, with 13 bases sitting between them. The CDR3 length is 14 residues. This CDR3 reads CASRKQGTNYGYTF. In nucleotides, the CDR3 is TGTGCCAGCAGAAAACAGGGAACGAACTATGGCTACACCTTC.

The gene calls are TRBV28 and TRBJ1-5, with D unresolved. CDR1 is MDHEN and CDR2 is SYDVKM in the germline V gene. This CDR3 comprises 13 residues. V was trimmed by 7 bases and J by 7 bases, leaving 14 bases between them. CDR3 loop: CASKIGGSQPQHF. CDR3 in DNA: TGTGCCAGCAAGATTGGCGGGAGCCAGCCCCAGCATTTT.

This chain connects TRBV30 to TRBJ2-1; 12 bases are a match to TRBD2. Germline trimming cut 2 bases from V and 10 bases from J; bases unmatched to any gene: 12. Germline V CDR1 and CDR2: GTSNPN, SVGIG (reference sequence). The CDR3 extends over 16 amino acids. The CDR3 sequence is CAWSPILAGGSLEQFF. CDR3 sequence (DNA): TGTGCCTGGAGTCCAATACTAGCGGGAGGATCTCTCGAGCAGTTCTTC. Supplemented by reference TRBV30 and TRBJ2-1, the full variable domain reads SQTIHQWPATLVQPVGSPLSLECTVEGTSNPNLYWYRQAAGRGLQLLFYSVGIGQISSEVPQNLSASRPQDRQFILSSKKLLLSDSGFYLCAWSPILAGGSLEQFFGPGTRLTVL.

The chain couples TRBV6-2 or TRBV6-3 to TRBJ1-6, with D perhaps TRBD1 (6 bases). V shed 2 bases and J shed 10 bases, with 18 bases lying between them. Germline CDR1 is MNHEY and CDR2 is SVGEGT. The CDR3 length is 16 residues. CDR3 coding DNA: TGTGCCAGCAGTTACCACCGGGACACACTGAAGTCACCCCTCCACTTT. It codes for CASSYHRDTLKSPLHF.

This chain connects TRBV2 to TRBJ1-1, with a weak D call TRBD1 (5 bases). This CDR3 comprises 14 residues. CDR1 is SNHLY and CDR2 is FYNNEI in the germline V gene. V lost 7 bases, J lost 1 base, and 13 bases lay in between. The CDR3 DNA is TGTGCCAGCATTTCAGGGTGGGGGAACACTGAAGCTTTCTTT. This encodes CASISGWGNTEAFF.

This chain links TRBV13 with TRBJ1-2; 9 bases are a match to TRBD1. The germline gives CDR1 PRHDT, CDR2 FYEKMQ (reference sequence). This CDR3 contains 14 residues. The trim removed 4 bases at V and 8 bases at J, leaving 8 bases unmatched. The CDR3 reads CASSSETGGGGYTF. In nucleotides, the CDR3 is TGTGCCAGCAGCTCGGAAACAGGGGGCGGCGGCTACACCTTC.

This clone was recorded only once. V usage is TRBV6-2 or TRBV6-3 and J usage is TRBJ1-2, with unresolved D. This CDR3 comprises 12 residues. Germline loops: CDR1 MNHEY, CDR2 SVGEGT. Trimming cost V 2 bases and J 4 bases, with 5 bases left between them. The CDR3 sequence: CASSYVSYGYTF. Written as DNA, the CDR3 is TGTGCCAGCAGTTACGTCAGCTATGGCTACACCTTC.

The rearrangement joins TRBV30 to TRBJ1-6, with D unresolved. In germline, CDR1 is GTSNPN, CDR2 SVGIG (reference sequence). The CDR3 loop spans 15 amino acids. With 3 bases removed from V and 7 bases from J, the gap between germline ends came to 16 bases. CDR3: CAWRSRARLNSPLHF. DNA of the CDR3: TGTGCCTGGAGGTCTAGAGCCAGATTAAATTCACCCCTCCACTTT.